This TCR beta chain originates from a study of cytomegalovirus exposure and HLA in healthy donors. A multiplex PCR was run with 60 Vbeta primers and 13 Jbeta primers. TCRdb's table, derived via immunoSEQ multiplex PCR, lists solely in-frame clones and lacks some. The profile covers 55,000 to 75,000 clones, with 65% to 75% appearing a single time and 6% to 7% taken by the ten largest. This clone was detected once. The sequence was obtained from a man aged 30-40 years in good health and CMV-seropositive. The specimen sequenced was PBMCs.

This CDR3 reads CASSAEPQGAGQPQHF. The CDR3 bases are TGTGCCAGCAGCGCCGAACCACAGGGGGCTGGTCAGCCCCAGCATTTT. This chain joins TRBV9 and TRBJ1-5, with TRBD1 matching 9 bases. Germline V gives CDR1 SGDLS, CDR2 YYNGEE. The CDR3 is 16 residues long. The V and J ends lost 3 bases and 6 bases, in that order; junction bases with no gene match: 10.